This passage covers 28 T cell receptor beta chains from one sample sequenced in a study of T cell responses to AZD1222 COVID-19 vaccine. Generated by immunoSEQ multiplex PCR, the TCRdb table keeps only in-frame clones and is missing some. The data hold about 160,000 clones, with roughly nine tenths observed a single time. Sequenced material: peripheral blood, taken on day 0 of AZD1222 vaccination. The receptors originated from an adult in good health.

This chain connects TRBV11-3 to TRBJ2-5; 11 bases map to TRBD1. Germline loops: CDR1 SGHNT, CDR2 YENEEA. This CDR3 region has 20 residues. Unmatched junction bases numbered 21, after V lost 7 bases and J lost 2 bases. The CDR3: CASTRGGQGEGRIGQETQYF. The CDR3 DNA reads TGTGCCAGCACCCGGGGGGGACAGGGGGAAGGGCGGATTGGACAAGAGACCCAGTACTTC.

The genes are TRBV4-1 and TRBJ1-2; no definite D call. Trimming cost V 0 bases and J 7 bases, with 18 bases left between them. The CDR3 is made up of 16 amino acids. Germline V lookup: CDR1 MGHRA, CDR2 YSYEKL. CDR3 amino acids: CASSQEGNIEGSGYTF. The CDR3 DNA follows: TGCGCCAGCAGCCAAGAAGGCAACATCGAGGGTAGTGGCTACACCTTC.

The V and J genes are TRBV6-5 and TRBJ1-1, with 7 bases fitting TRBD1. This CDR3 has 14 amino acids. V shed 4 bases and J 4 bases; nucleotides not matched to a gene: 6. The germline gives CDR1 MNHEY, CDR2 SVGAGI. The CDR3 region is CASSLQGFSTEAFF. The CDR3 region has the DNA TGTGCCAGCAGTTTACAGGGGTTTAGCACTGAAGCTTTCTTT.

The chain combines TRBV2 with TRBJ1-6; D unresolved. The CDR3 loop spans 12 amino acids. Germline V gives CDR1 SNHLY, CDR2 FYNNEI. Trimming removed 5 bases from V and 8 bases from J, with 7 bases in between. Here the CDR3 DNA reads TGTGCCAGCAGTTATACGGATTCACCCCTCCACTTT. Translation: CASSYTDSPLHF.

As concerns this clone: Other DNA variants within this sample encode the same CDR3. The rearrangement links TRBV6-5 to TRBJ1-1, with no clear D. From germline, CDR1 is MNHEY and CDR2 SVGAGI. V was cut by 2 bases and J by 0 bases, with 7 bases left in between. The CDR3 totals 14 residues. The CDR3 DNA is TGTGCCAGCAGTTACGGTCCAATGAACACTGAAGCTTTCTTT. Translation gives CASSYGPMNTEAFF.

V and J are TRBV4-1 and TRBJ1-1; TRBD1 matches at 7 bases. This CDR3 is 14 amino acids long. Germline values: CDR1 MGHRA, CDR2 YSYEKL. Unmatched junction bases numbered 8, after V lost 6 bases and J lost 4 bases. CDR3 amino acids: CASRLTGESTEAFF. The CDR3 region has the DNA TGCGCCAGCAGATTAACAGGGGAGAGCACTGAAGCTTTCTTT.

J is TRBJ1-5 and V is TRBV6-5, with D unclear. CDR3 length: 14 amino acids. CDR1 is MNHEY and CDR2 is SVGAGI in the germline V gene. V lost 6 bases to trimming and J lost 2 bases, with 11 bases between them. The CDR3 loop reads CASRPYSGNQPQHF. CDR3 DNA: TGTGCCAGCAGGCCGTACAGCGGCAATCAGCCCCAGCATTTT.

This chain links TRBV5-1 with TRBJ2-3; 9 positions match TRBD2. This CDR3 region has 16 residues. The J segment lost 1 base and the V segment lost 3 bases, leaving 6 bases of the junction unmatched. Germline-derived CDR1 and CDR2 are SGHRS and YFSETQ. CDR3 region: CASSWAGLAGTDTQYF. The CDR3 nucleotides are TGCGCCAGCAGCTGGGCGGGACTAGCTGGCACAGATACGCAGTATTTT.

This sequence joins TRBV6-5 and TRBJ2-2; 12 positions agree with TRBD2. The CDR3 runs 15 residues. V was clipped by 6 bases and J by 5 bases; unmatched bases: 4. CDR1 is MNHEY and CDR2 is SVGAGI in the germline V gene. CDR3 residues: CASRTGTSGTGELFF. Here the CDR3 DNA reads TGTGCCAGCAGGACCGGGACTAGCGGGACCGGGGAGCTGTTTTTT.

Concerning this clone: Other nucleotide sequences from this sample produce the same CDR3. The V call is TRBV5-1, the J call TRBJ1-3, with a possible D match to TRBD1 (5 bases). The V gene lost 0 bases and the J gene lost 0 bases, with 10 bases spanning the gap. Germline CDR1 reads SGHRS; CDR2 reads YFSETQ. The CDR3 spans 16 residues. CDR3 loop: CASSLAGTDSGNTIYF. CDR3 coding DNA: TGCGCCAGCAGCTTGGCCGGGACCGACTCTGGAAACACCATATATTTT.

The rearrangement links TRBV19 to TRBJ1-2; D is unclear. Trimming removed 11 bases at V and 0 bases at J, with 7 bases between. The V gene's germline CDR1 is LNHDA and CDR2 SQIVND (reference sequence). The CDR3 contains 11 residues. The CDR3 region is CAVPTNYGYTF. The CDR3 DNA reads as TGTGCCGTGCCAACTAACTATGGCTACACCTTC.

The CDR3 loop is CASSQDTGERTDTQYF. Here the CDR3 DNA reads TGCGCCAGCAGCCAAGATACCGGGGAGCGCACAGATACGCAGTATTTT. This chain connects TRBV4-3 to TRBJ2-3, with D possibly TRBD2 on 5 matching bases. Trimming took off 0 bases at V and 1 base at J, with 11 bases between the two ends. The CDR3 sequence is 16 residues long. In germline, CDR1 is LGHNA, CDR2 YSLEER.

This chain joins TRBV4-3 and TRBJ2-5; 8 bases match TRBD1. This CDR3 is 14 amino acids long. Germline V gives CDR1 LGHNA, CDR2 YSLEER. Losses at the gene ends were 1 base for V and 7 bases for J; bases not matched to a gene: 5. The CDR3 DNA reads as TGCGCCAGCAGCCAAGGACAGGGGCACGGGACCCAGTACTTC. Translated: CASSQGQGHGTQYF.

The chain employs TRBV5-4 and TRBJ1-1, with D possibly being TRBD1 (5 bases). Trimming took off 2 bases at V and 4 bases at J, with 12 bases between the two ends. This CDR3 spans 14 amino acids. Looked up from germline, CDR1 is SGHNT and CDR2 is YYREEE (reference sequence). This CDR3 is CASSLDSQLTEAFF. The CDR3 nucleotides read TGTGCCAGCAGCTTAGACAGTCAGCTCACTGAAGCTTTCTTT.

The chain links TRBV15 to TRBJ2-7; perhaps TRBD2 as D (5 bases). The V and J ends lost 0 bases and 8 bases respectively, with 8 bases between them. In germline, CDR1 is LNHNV, CDR2 YYDKDF (reference sequence). The CDR3 sequence is 12 residues long. The CDR3 nucleotides are TGTGCCACCAGCAGAGACGGACTCCAGCAGTACTTC. This gives the protein CATSRDGLQQYF.

This clone was detected only once. The chain has TRBV7-8 and TRBJ2-7; 9 nucleotides match TRBD1. The junction had 8 bases not matched to a gene; V was cut back by 3 bases and J by 5 bases. The length of the CDR3 is 15 residues. CDR1 SGHVS and CDR2 FQNEAQ come from the germline V gene. This chain's CDR3 is CASSFAGTGFDEQYF. As DNA, the CDR3 is TGTGCCAGCAGCTTCGCCGGGACAGGGTTCGACGAGCAGTACTTC.

J is TRBJ1-2 and V is TRBV4-1; D may be TRBD1 (5 bases). Deletions cut 2 bases from V and 3 bases from J, with 10 bases between. The length of the CDR3 is 14 residues. Germline-derived CDR1 and CDR2 are MGHRA and YSYEKL. The CDR3 nucleotides read TGCGCCAGCAGCCAACCAGGGTCCCACTATGGCTACACCTTC. Amino acid sequence: CASSQPGSHYGYTF.

CDR3 in DNA: TGTGCCAGTAGTCCCCGACAGGGTTTACCTAGCACAGATACGCAGTATTTT. Translated, it gives CASSPRQGLPSTDTQYF. This rearrangement joins TRBV19 to TRBJ2-3, with 7 bases aligning to TRBD1. This CDR3 comprises 17 residues. Germline V gene sequence: CDR1 LNHDA, CDR2 SQIVND (reference sequence). The J segment lost 0 bases and the V segment lost 5 bases, leaving 11 bases of the junction unmatched.

CDR3 region: CASRTPRDIQYF. The CDR3 bases are TGTGCCAGCAGAACCCCCAGGGACATTCAGTACTTC. The chain joins TRBV28 to TRBJ2-4, with a weak D call TRBD1 (5 bases). CDR1 is MDHEN, CDR2 SYDVKM, per germline. CDR3 length equals 12 residues. V shed 6 bases and J shed 8 bases, with 11 bases lying between them.

The V call is TRBV9, the J call TRBJ2-2, with D maybe TRBD2 (6 bases). Trimming removed 3 bases from V and 9 bases from J, with 9 bases in between. Germline CDR1 is SGDLS and CDR2 is YYNGEE. The CDR3 length is 12 residues. In DNA form, the CDR3 reads TGTGCCAGCAGCGCCGGGAGCCGGGAGCTGTTTTTT. It translates to CASSAGSRELFF.

CDR3 sequence: CACKSGGASGNTIYF. The CDR3 DNA reads TGTGCCTGCAAAAGCGGGGGGGCTTCTGGAAACACCATATATTTT. V and J are TRBV30 and TRBJ1-3, with D possibly being TRBD1 (6 bases). V was shortened by 6 bases and J by 1 base, with 16 bases between the two germline ends. Germline V gene lookup returns CDR1 GTSNPN and CDR2 SVGIG (reference sequence). This CDR3 region has 15 residues.

The chain uses TRBV9 and TRBJ1-3, with 12 bases aligning to TRBD1. Germline V gives CDR1 SGDLS, CDR2 YYNGEE. The CDR3 length is 18 residues. The V gene end was trimmed by 4 bases and the J gene end by 1 base; junction bases not matched to a gene: 9. The CDR3 reads CASSLSRGQGASGNTIYF. DNA for the CDR3: TGTGCCAGCAGCCTCAGCCGGGGACAGGGGGCTTCTGGAAACACCATATATTTT. Full variable domain (outside the CDR3, taken from reference TRBV9 and TRBJ1-3): DSGVTQTPKHLITATGQRVTLRCSPRSGDLSVYWYQQSLDQGLQFLIQYYNGEERAKGNILERFSAQQFPDLHSELNLSSLELGDSALYFCASSLSRGQGASGNTIYFGEGSWLTVV.

V and J are TRBV5-6 and TRBJ1-3, with 7 bases fitting TRBD1. The CDR3 runs to 15 residues. J lost 3 bases, V lost 4 bases, and 7 bases had no gene match. Germline-derived CDR1 and CDR2 are SGHDT and YYEEEE. The CDR3 here is CASSRTQGFGNTIYF. For the CDR3, the DNA is TGTGCCAGCAGCCGAACACAGGGGTTTGGAAACACCATATATTTT.

V gene TRBV5-1 combines with J gene TRBJ1-5; TRBD1 matches 8 bases. After removal of 3 bases from V and 5 bases from J, the junction contained 7 bases not matched to a gene. The CDR3 is 15 amino acids. Germline CDR1 and CDR2: SGHRS and YFSETQ. The CDR3: CASSWGTGGHQPQHF. CDR3 DNA sequence: TGCGCCAGCAGCTGGGGGACAGGAGGTCATCAGCCCCAGCATTTT.

V gene TRBV5-1 combines with J gene TRBJ1-2; maybe TRBD1 (5 bases). This CDR3 is 15 amino acids long. Germline loops: CDR1 SGHRS, CDR2 YFSETQ. Trimming pared 4 bases from V and 4 bases from J, leaving 17 bases between. This CDR3 is CASSPGRPFGYGYTF. The DNA for the CDR3 is TGCGCCAGCAGCCCGGGACGCCCTTTCGGCTATGGCTACACCTTC.

The chain uses TRBV9 and TRBJ2-2; 12 positions match TRBD1. Trimming took 5 bases from V and 6 from J; bases not matched to a gene: 5. The CDR3 has 15 residues. Germline CDR1 reads SGDLS; CDR2 reads YYNGEE. The CDR3 region is CASREGTGGSGELFF. The CDR3 DNA follows: TGTGCCAGCAGAGAGGGGACAGGGGGCTCCGGGGAGCTGTTTTTT.

This clone was found once. The chain recombines TRBV19 with TRBJ1-1; D might be TRBD1 (6 bases). The CDR3 consists of 14 residues. Germline V lookup: CDR1 LNHDA, CDR2 SQIVND (reference sequence). Trimming removed 0 bases from V and 5 bases from J, with 10 bases in between. CDR3 DNA sequence: TGTGCCAGTAGTATAGAATCAAGGGGGACTGAAGCTTTCTTT. This gives the protein CASSIESRGTEAFF.

The chain recombines TRBV27 with TRBJ2-2; 10 bases fit TRBD1. Per germline, CDR1 MNHEY and CDR2 SMNVEV (reference sequence). The CDR3 totals 16 residues. With 1 base clipped from V and 6 bases from J, the junction kept 5 bases outside the gene matches. Here the CDR3 reads CASSLFPDRGPGELFF. DNA of the CDR3: TGTGCCAGCAGTTTATTTCCTGACAGGGGGCCCGGGGAGCTGTTTTTT.